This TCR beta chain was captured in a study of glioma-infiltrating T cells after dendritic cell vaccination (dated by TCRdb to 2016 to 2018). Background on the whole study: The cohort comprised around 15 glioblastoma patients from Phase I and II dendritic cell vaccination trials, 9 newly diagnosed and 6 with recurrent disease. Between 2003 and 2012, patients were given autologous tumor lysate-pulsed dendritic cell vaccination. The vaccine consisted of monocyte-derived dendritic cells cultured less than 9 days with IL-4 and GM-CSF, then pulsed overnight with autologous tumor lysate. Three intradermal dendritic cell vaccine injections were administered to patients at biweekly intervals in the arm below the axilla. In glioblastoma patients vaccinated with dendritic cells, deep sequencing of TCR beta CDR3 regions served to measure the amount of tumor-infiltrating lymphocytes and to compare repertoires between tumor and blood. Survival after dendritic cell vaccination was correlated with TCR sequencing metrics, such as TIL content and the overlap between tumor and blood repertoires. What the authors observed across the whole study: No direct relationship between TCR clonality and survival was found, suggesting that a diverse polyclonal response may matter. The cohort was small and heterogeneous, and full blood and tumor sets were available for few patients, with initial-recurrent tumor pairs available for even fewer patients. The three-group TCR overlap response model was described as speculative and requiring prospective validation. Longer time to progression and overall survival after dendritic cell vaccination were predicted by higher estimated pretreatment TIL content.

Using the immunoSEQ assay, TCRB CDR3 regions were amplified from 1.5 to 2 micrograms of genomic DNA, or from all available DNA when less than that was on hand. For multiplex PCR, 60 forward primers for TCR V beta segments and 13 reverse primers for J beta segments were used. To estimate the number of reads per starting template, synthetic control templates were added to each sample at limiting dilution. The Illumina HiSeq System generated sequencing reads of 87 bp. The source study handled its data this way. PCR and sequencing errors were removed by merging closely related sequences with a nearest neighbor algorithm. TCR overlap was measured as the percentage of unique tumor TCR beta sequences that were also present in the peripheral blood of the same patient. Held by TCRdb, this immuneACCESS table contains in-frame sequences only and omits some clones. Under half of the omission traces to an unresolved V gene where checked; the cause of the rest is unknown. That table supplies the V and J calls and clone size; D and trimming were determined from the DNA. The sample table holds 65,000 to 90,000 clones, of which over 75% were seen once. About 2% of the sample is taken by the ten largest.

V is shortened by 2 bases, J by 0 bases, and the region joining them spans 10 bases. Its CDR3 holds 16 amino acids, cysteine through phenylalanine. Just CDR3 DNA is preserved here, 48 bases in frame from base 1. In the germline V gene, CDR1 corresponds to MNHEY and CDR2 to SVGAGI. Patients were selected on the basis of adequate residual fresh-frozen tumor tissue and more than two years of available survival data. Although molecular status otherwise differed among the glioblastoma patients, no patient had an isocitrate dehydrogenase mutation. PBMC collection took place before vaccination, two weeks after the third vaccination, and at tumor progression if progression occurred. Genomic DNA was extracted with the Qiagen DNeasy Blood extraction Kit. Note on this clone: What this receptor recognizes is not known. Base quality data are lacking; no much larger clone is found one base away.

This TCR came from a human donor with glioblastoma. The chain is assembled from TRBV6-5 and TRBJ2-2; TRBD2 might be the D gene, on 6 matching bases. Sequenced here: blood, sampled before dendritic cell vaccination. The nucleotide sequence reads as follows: TGTGCCAGCAGTTACGCCGGGGGAGCGAACACCGGGGAGCTGTTTTTT. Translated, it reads CASSYAGGANTGELFF.